This record covers a single TCR beta chain. This sample is part of a study of cytomegalovirus exposure and HLA in healthy donors. CDR1 and CDR2 (germline): MNHEY, SMNVEV (reference sequence). This CDR3 has 14 residues. V lost 3 bases and J lost 3, with 12 bases in between. The PCR was carried out with 60 Vbeta primers and 13 Jbeta primers. The protocol was immunoSEQ multiplex PCR, while the TCRdb copy is restricted to in-frame clones and leaves out a portion. The data contain roughly 130,000 clones, more than 65% of them singletons. Sequencing was performed on PBMCs. This TCR was sampled from a woman younger than 30 in good health and CMV-seropositive. V usage is TRBV27 and J usage is TRBJ2-7; D may be TRBD1 (5 bases). For the CDR3, the DNA is TGTGCCAGCAGTTTGTCACAGGACCACTACGAGCAGTACTTC. Encoded protein: CASSLSQDHYEQYF.